This TCR beta chain was observed in a study of blood T cell repertoires in COVID-19. Study as a whole: All recovered Cohort 3 donors got two negative PCRs, got clearance, or saw symptom resolution. In each case, the material was cDNA or gDNA derived from T cells, B-cell-depleted T cells, or PBMCs.

Germline-derived CDR1 and CDR2 are SGDLS and YYNGEE. V was shortened by 3 bases and J by 0 bases, with 9 bases between the two germline ends. There are 15 residues in the CDR3. Researchers sorted participants into cohorts using their self-reported clinical history. In the original processing: Estimation of nucleated cell counts was performed using reference gene primer amplification. Clones were read by immunoSEQ multiplex PCR, and TCRdb kept only the in-frame ones, dropping some. V, J and clone size are those of that table, while D and trimming were read from the DNA. The table has hundreds of thousands of clones, 86% seen once.

The chain recombines TRBV9 with TRBJ2-2, with unresolved D. The sequence came from a woman in her fifties or sixties in a cohort exposed to, infected with or recovered from COVID-19 (not recorded which). Sequenced material: PBMCs or T cells enriched from blood (not recorded which). The CDR3: CASSEHSSNTGELFF. In DNA form, the CDR3 reads TGTGCCAGCAGCGAGCACTCCTCGAACACCGGGGAGCTGTTTTTT.